These 20 T cell receptor beta chains came from one sample sequenced in a study of shared clonotypes between healthy human individuals. The method was immunoSEQ multiplex PCR; TCRdb's version includes in-frame clones alone and lacks a portion of them. Counted here are fewer than 650,000 clones, roughly 79% occurring once; the ten biggest clones make up about 11%. Sequencing was performed on PBMCs. Source of these receptors: a middle-aged woman in good health. Some clones in this sample may be carry-over from other donors' samples.

To note about this clone: It may be a read error: a sequence one base away is much more abundant. The chain recombines TRBV29-1 with TRBJ2-7; 7 bases map to TRBD2. This CDR3 region has 13 residues. Germline-derived CDR1 and CDR2 are SQVTM and ANQGSEA. This chain's CDR3 is CSAAGVLAYEHYF. The CDR3 DNA sequence: TGCAGCGCTGCGGGAGTCCTGGCCTACGAGCATTACTTC.

V is TRBV13 and J is TRBJ1-1; TRBD1 matches 7 bases. The CDR3 extends over 13 amino acids. Germline V gives CDR1 PRHDT, CDR2 FYEKMQ (reference sequence). With 6 bases clipped from V and 5 bases from J, the junction kept 6 bases outside the gene matches. The CDR3 DNA reads as TGTGCCAGCAGGCCGGACAGGTGGACTGAAGCTTTCTTT. Its translation: CASRPDRWTEAFF.

J is TRBJ2-2 and V is TRBV5-1; D not certain. The V end lost 4 bases, the J end lost 6 bases, and 10 bases lay between the germline ends. CDR1 SGHRS and CDR2 YFSETQ come from the germline V gene. CDR3 size: 13 residues. Here the CDR3 reads CASSQDHAGELFF. DNA for the CDR3: TGCGCCAGCAGCCAGGATCACGCCGGGGAGCTGTTTTTT.

This clone was detected a few times. The genes are TRBV28 and TRBJ1-1, with 7 bases aligning to TRBD1. V lost 5 bases, J lost 2 bases, and 2 bases stayed unmatched. Looked up from germline, CDR1 is MDHEN and CDR2 is SYDVKM. The CDR3 runs to 13 residues. DNA of the CDR3: TGTGCCAGCAGTAGGGACAGTAACACTGAAGCTTTCTTT. Translated: CASSRDSNTEAFF.

The rearrangement links TRBV25-1 to TRBJ1-1, with a tentative D call TRBD1 (6 bases). This CDR3 spans 13 amino acids. The V gene's germline CDR1 is MGHDK and CDR2 SYGVNS. V was trimmed by 0 bases and J by 10 bases, leaving 12 bases between them. The CDR3 bases are TGTGCCAGCAGTGAATACCCAGGGGTTAGAGCTTTCTTT. Encoded protein: CASSEYPGVRAFF.

The chain combines TRBV11-2 with TRBJ2-7, with 10 nucleotides matching TRBD2. V was pared by 0 bases and J by 4 bases, with 9 bases of the junction left unmatched. Germline CDR1 SGHAT, CDR2 FQNNGV. This CDR3 contains 17 residues. The CDR3 loop is CASSLDHLASGSYEQYF. The CDR3 coding sequence is TGTGCCAGCAGCTTAGATCATCTGGCTAGCGGGAGTTACGAGCAGTACTTC.

The chain has TRBV7-2 and TRBJ2-4, with D perhaps TRBD1 or TRBD2 (5 bases each). This CDR3 has 16 amino acids. The germline V gene has CDR1 SGHTA and CDR2 FQGNSA. Between the trimmed V and J ends, which lost 5 bases and 2 bases, there was a span of 16 bases. The CDR3, as DNA: TGTGCCAGCAGCGTAAGACGTGGGGGAACCAAAAACATTCAGTACTTC. Its protein product is CASSVRRGGTKNIQYF.

The chain joins TRBV7-6 to TRBJ1-1, with unresolved D. Germline V lookup: CDR1 SGHVS, CDR2 FNYEAQ. The germline V and J ends were trimmed by 5 bases and 1 base, with 11 bases remaining between them. This CDR3 contains 14 residues. The CDR3 here is CASSPVRQNTEAFF. DNA for the CDR3: TGTGCCAGCAGCCCGGTGAGACAGAACACTGAAGCTTTCTTT.

The gene calls are TRBV27 and TRBJ2-2, with TRBD1 matching 8 bases. CDR1 is MNHEY, CDR2 SMNVEV, per germline (reference sequence). After removal of 5 bases from V and 5 bases from J, the junction contained 7 bases not matched to a gene. CDR3 length: 15 amino acids. The CDR3 DNA follows: TGTGCCAGCAGTCGCCGGACAGGGCAGACCGGGGAGCTGTTTTTT. This encodes CASSRRTGQTGELFF.

The rearrangement joins TRBV2 to TRBJ2-5, with a possible D match to TRBD1 (5 bases). The germline gives CDR1 SNHLY, CDR2 FYNNEI. The CDR3 covers 14 residues. V shed 6 bases and J shed 4 bases, with 15 bases lying between them. CDR3 sequence: CASSLDSLGETQYF. The DNA of the CDR3 is TGTGCCAGCAGCCTAGACAGTCTAGGAGAGACCCAGTACTTC.

The chain couples TRBV6-5 to TRBJ2-1; maybe TRBD2 (6 bases). V gave up 0 bases and J gave up 14 bases, with 17 bases separating them. The CDR3 runs 14 residues. Germline V gene data show CDR1 as MNHEY and CDR2 as SVGAGI. CDR3 in amino acids: CASSYSGERRREFF. In DNA form, the CDR3 reads TGTGCCAGCAGTTACTCGGGGGAACGGAGGAGGGAGTTCTTC.

The DNA for the CDR3 is TGTGCCAGCAGTCCCTATCCCCCGATCGGGACCAGAGGGACCTACGAGCAGTACTTC. This gives the protein CASSPYPPIGTRGTYEQYF. The chain joins TRBV27 to TRBJ2-7; perhaps D is TRBD1 or TRBD2 (5 bases each). Germline V gene lookup returns CDR1 MNHEY and CDR2 SMNVEV (reference sequence). Between the trimmed V and J ends, which lost 5 bases and 2 bases, there was a span of 28 bases. CDR3 length: 19 amino acids.

The chain employs TRBV6-5 and TRBJ1-1; D ambiguous. Per germline, CDR1 MNHEY and CDR2 SVGAGI. CDR3 length: 13 residues. The ends were cut back, 7 bases at V and 3 bases at J, with 12 bases in the middle. The CDR3 DNA follows: TGTGCCAGCACCCCCAAAGGGCACACTGAAGCTTTCTTT. This translates into CASTPKGHTEAFF.

V usage is TRBV7-9 and J usage is TRBJ1-4; D is unresolved. Germline V gives CDR1 SEHNR, CDR2 FQNEAQ (reference sequence). With 5 bases removed from V and 8 bases from J, the gap between germline ends came to 9 bases. The CDR3 sequence is 12 residues long. The CDR3 is CASSRTSEKLFF. In nucleotides, the CDR3 is TGTGCCAGCAGCCGCACCTCGGAAAAACTGTTTTTT.

At least ten counts were recorded for this clone. V gene TRBV6-5 combines with J gene TRBJ1-2; 8 bases line up with TRBD1. This CDR3 contains 14 residues. V lost 2 bases and J lost 6; bases outside the gene matches: 5. Germline-derived CDR1 and CDR2 are MNHEY and SVGAGI. The CDR3 spells CASSYLQGADGYTF. In nucleotides, the CDR3 is TGTGCCAGCAGTTACCTGCAGGGGGCGGATGGCTACACCTTC.

This chain joins TRBV6-5 and TRBJ2-5; perhaps TRBD2 as D (5 bases). The CDR3 sequence is 13 residues long. Trimming shortened V by 7 bases and J by 1 base, and 10 bases separated the two germline ends. From germline, CDR1 is MNHEY and CDR2 SVGAGI. CDR3 nucleotide sequence: TGTGCCAGCAAAGGGCGGGCCCAAGAGACCCAGTACTTC. Its protein is CASKGRAQETQYF.

The sample holds a few counts of this clone. This chain uses TRBV4-1 with TRBJ2-1, with 7 bases matching TRBD2. With V trimmed by 1 base and J by 0 bases, 6 bases remained unmatched. CDR1 and CDR2 from the germline V gene are MGHRA and YSYEKL. This CDR3 has 17 residues. The chain's CDR3 is CASSQGWGGGSYNEQFF. In DNA, the CDR3 is TGCGCCAGCAGCCAAGGGTGGGGCGGGGGCTCCTACAATGAGCAGTTCTTC.

This chain uses TRBV11-3 with TRBJ2-5, with TRBD1 as a possible D gene (6 bases). The J call may be faulty, since TRBJ2-7 better matches the DNA end. Germline CDR1 SGHNT, CDR2 YENEEA. The CDR3 totals 13 residues. The CDR3, as DNA: TGTGCCAGCAGCTTTAATAACAGGGACGAGCAGTACTTC. This translates into CASSFNNRDEQYF.

The rearrangement joins TRBV6-5 to TRBJ1-2; TRBD1 agrees at 7 bases. The germline V gene encodes CDR1 MNHEY and CDR2 SVGAGI. The V segment lost 5 bases and the J segment 0 bases; nucleotides outside the gene matches: 6. This CDR3 is built from 15 residues. In nucleotides, the CDR3 is TGTGCCAGCAGTCTGACAGGGTTCGCTAACTATGGCTACACCTTC. Amino acids: CASSLTGFANYGYTF.

V usage is TRBV7-2 and J usage is TRBJ2-7, with 8 bases lining up with TRBD1. The junction had 2 bases not matched to a gene; V was cut back by 5 bases and J by 2 bases. The CDR3 is 13 residues long. Germline assignment: CDR1 SGHTA and CDR2 FQGNSA. The CDR3 DNA follows: TGTGCCAGCAGCACACAGGGGGCCTACGAGCAGTACTTC. It yields the protein CASSTQGAYEQYF. The full variable domain, its missing parts supplied by reference TRBV7-2 and TRBJ2-7, is GAGVSQSPSNKVTEKGKDVELRCDPISGHTALYWYRQSLGQGLEFLIYFQGNSAPDKSGLPSDRFSAERTGGSVSTLTIQRTQQEDSAVYLCASSTQGAYEQYFGPGTRLTVT.